These 15 T cell receptor beta chains originate from one sample sequenced in a study of blood T cells in healthy people across ages. Using a J-beta primer mix together with a sample-barcoded 5' primer, a second PCR was run for about 6 to 11 cycles. TCRdb used MiXCR to reprocess the 5' RACE reads, holding one entry per CDR3 protein. The repertoire holds 600,000 to 650,000 distinct CDR3 sequences, with under 70% as singletons. The sample consisted of blood. These receptor sequences come from a man in his 60s in good health.

The chain couples TRBV20-1 to TRBJ2-1, with 15 bases aligning to TRBD2. CDR3 length equals 14 residues. V was clipped by 6 bases and J by 10 bases; unmatched bases: 7. Per the germline V gene, CDR1 is DFQATT and CDR2 is SNEGSKA (reference sequence). The CDR3 loop is CSALGLAGGHEQFF. The CDR3 bases are TGCAGTGCCCTAGGACTAGCGGGGGGGCACGAGCAGTTCTTC.

The table lists this clonotype with a few counts. J is TRBJ1-6 and V is TRBV4-1; no firm D call. The V gene lost 1 base and the J gene lost 7 bases, with 8 bases spanning the gap. Germline-derived CDR1 and CDR2 are MGHRA and YSYEKL. The CDR3 has 14 amino acids. CDR3 sequence reads: CASSQGYGNSPLHF. The CDR3 nucleotides read TGCGCCAGCAGCCAAGGGTACGGGAATTCACCCCTCCACTTT.

In its sample, this clonotype was seen a few times. The chain has TRBV6-2 or TRBV6-3 and TRBJ2-5, with D unresolved. Trimming cost V 6 bases and J 0 bases, with 8 bases left between them. CDR3 length equals 13 residues. Germline V gives CDR1 MNHEY, CDR2 SVGEGT. In DNA form, the CDR3 reads TGTGCCAGCAGGCCGAATTACCAAGAGACCCAGTACTTC. Translating gives CASRPNYQETQYF.

The genes are TRBV5-5 and TRBJ2-7; D remains unclear. The CDR3 has 17 amino acids. Germline V gene data show CDR1 as SGHKS and CDR2 as YYEKEE (reference sequence). The V gene lost 1 base and the J gene lost 5 bases, with 22 bases spanning the gap. In nucleotides, the CDR3 is TGTGCCAGCAGCTTGCAGTCCGCCCCTGGTCGTTCTGACGAGCAGTACTTC. Translated: CASSLQSAPGRSDEQYF.

This clonotype has more than one count but fewer than ten. The chain couples TRBV18 to TRBJ1-2; TRBD1 matches 8 bases. Germline trimming cut 3 bases from V and 2 bases from J; bases unmatched to any gene: 8. The CDR3 has 16 amino acids. Germline assignment: CDR1 KGHSH and CDR2 LQKENI. The DNA of the CDR3 is TGTGCCAGCTCACCTTTTGGTACAGGGGGGAACTATGGCTACACCTTC. Its translation: CASSPFGTGGNYGYTF.

The CDR3 loop reads CASSFTRSRGSNNEQFF. CDR3 DNA: TGTGCCAGCAGCTTCACCCGGAGTAGGGGGTCAAACAATGAGCAGTTCTTC. V gene TRBV11-2 combines with J gene TRBJ2-1; tentatively, D is TRBD1 (6 bases). CDR3 length: 17 amino acids. CDR1 SGHAT and CDR2 FQNNGV come from the germline V gene. The V end lost 3 bases, the J end lost 5 bases, and 20 bases lay between the germline ends.

The rearrangement joins TRBV2 to TRBJ1-4; D uncertain. CDR1 is SNHLY, CDR2 FYNNEI, per germline. The CDR3 loop spans 15 amino acids. The V end was cut by 8 bases, the J end by 2 bases, with 15 bases between. CDR3 sequence reads: CASFRQRETNEKLFF. Written as DNA, the CDR3 is TGTGCCAGCTTTCGGCAGCGGGAGACTAATGAAAAACTGTTTTTT.

The chain couples TRBV28 to TRBJ1-1, with 8 bases matching TRBD1. CDR3 length equals 14 residues. The V and J ends lost 7 bases and 3 bases, in that order; junction bases with no gene match: 7. The V gene's germline CDR1 is MDHEN and CDR2 SYDVKM. The CDR3 region is CASTTGQGYTEAFF. The CDR3 DNA follows: TGTGCCAGCACCACAGGACAGGGATACACTGAAGCTTTCTTT.

The table lists this clonotype with a few counts. The V and J genes are TRBV12-3 or TRBV12-4 and TRBJ2-7; D gene uncertain. The CDR3 contains 13 residues. Trimming pared 2 bases from V and 2 bases from J, leaving 7 bases between. In DNA form, the CDR3 reads TGTGCCAGCAGTTTACACGGTACCTACGAGCAGTACTTC. This codes for CASSLHGTYEQYF.

The chain carries TRBV6-1 and TRBJ2-4; no clear D. There are 14 residues in the CDR3. Germline CDR1 and CDR2: MNHNS and SASEGT. The germline V and J ends were trimmed by 2 bases and 2 bases, with 7 bases remaining between them. The CDR3 nucleotides read TGTGCCAGCAGTGAATTGAGTTCCAAAAACATTCAGTACTTC. This encodes CASSELSSKNIQYF.

The V and J genes are TRBV7-2 and TRBJ1-2; 8 nucleotides agree with TRBD1. This CDR3 has 15 amino acids. The V and J ends lost 5 bases and 1 base, in that order; junction bases with no gene match: 6. The germline gives CDR1 SGHTA, CDR2 FQGNSA. In DNA form, the CDR3 reads TGTGCCAGCAGCAAAGACAGGGGAGGTAACTATGGCTACACCTTC. Its translation is CASSKDRGGNYGYTF.

V is TRBV5-1 and J is TRBJ2-1, with a possible D match to TRBD1 (6 bases). Trimming removed 0 bases at V and 2 bases at J, with 12 bases between. Per the germline V gene, CDR1 is SGHRS and CDR2 is YFSETQ. The CDR3 extends over 16 amino acids. CDR3 nucleotide sequence: TGCGCCAGCAGCTTGGACAGGGCCACTACCTACAATGAGCAGTTCTTC. This gives the protein CASSLDRATTYNEQFF. Full variable domain (rest looked up from reference TRBV5-1 and TRBJ2-1): KAGVTQTPRYLIKTRGQQVTLSCSPISGHRSVSWYQQTPGQGLQFLFEYFSETQRNKGNFPGRFSGRQFSNSRSEMNVSTLELGDSALYLCASSLDRATTYNEQFFGPGTRLTVL.

This chain connects TRBV7-8 to TRBJ1-6, with D possibly TRBD1 on 5 matching bases. The CDR3 contains 13 residues. The germline CDR1 and CDR2 sequences are SGHVS and FQNEAQ. V shed 6 bases and J shed 9 bases, with 12 bases lying between them. This CDR3 is CASRGGQSSPLHF. CDR3 DNA sequence: TGTGCCAGCAGGGGCGGACAATCTTCACCCCTCCACTTT.

This chain joins TRBV2 and TRBJ1-2; D may be TRBD1 (5 bases). Germline V gene data show CDR1 as SNHLY and CDR2 as FYNNEI. The CDR3 loop spans 14 amino acids. V was cut by 6 bases and J by 6 bases, with 17 bases left in between. The CDR3 DNA reads as TGTGCCAGCAGCCCAATGGGGCCAGGGAATGGCTACACCTTC. Amino acids: CASSPMGPGNGYTF.

The V gene is TRBV2, the J gene TRBJ2-3; 7 positions agree with TRBD2. There are 16 residues in the CDR3. The V segment lost 4 bases and the J segment 0 bases; nucleotides outside the gene matches: 7. Germline V CDR1 and CDR2: SNHLY, FYNNEI. The CDR3 spells CASSVRSSGSTDTQYF. CDR3 DNA: TGTGCCAGCAGTGTAAGGAGTAGCGGGAGCACAGATACGCAGTATTTT.